The rows below give T cell receptor beta chains drawn from one sample of a study of blood T cell repertoires in COVID-19. This table comes from immunoSEQ multiplex PCR, and its TCRdb copy is limited to in-frame clones, with some not included. The table shows some 300,000 clones, with about 90% occurring only once. The material sequenced was peripheral blood. The receptors were gathered from a man younger than 35 with active or convalescent COVID-19. Both conserved end residues are part of each CDR3. Fields, in order: D gene, clone size, J gene, V gene, CDR3 DNA, CDR3 protein. A D gene is named only where the DNA matches it firmly. Clone sizes are given selectively: once, few, many, or a class where the clone is expanded.

d_call: NA; clone_size: NA; j_call: TRBJ2-5; v_call: TRBV9; cdr3_nt: TGTGCCAGCAGCGTAGCTGGTCGGGACTTGGAGACCCAGTACTTC; cdr3_aa: CASSVAGRDLETQYF
d_call: TRBD1; clone_size: NA; j_call: TRBJ1-1; v_call: TRBV5-1; cdr3_nt: TGCGCCAGCAGCGTCGGGACAGCGGCTGAAGCTTTCTTT; cdr3_aa: CASSVGTAAEAFF
d_call: NA; clone_size: NA; j_call: TRBJ1-2; v_call: TRBV4-3; cdr3_nt: TGCGCCAGCAGCCCAATATACCCCGGGGGAGGGAATGGCTACACCTTC; cdr3_aa: CASSPIYPGGGNGYTF
d_call: TRBD1; clone_size: NA; j_call: TRBJ1-2; v_call: TRBV27; cdr3_nt: TGTGCCAGCTTGCAGGCAGGGGGCATGGACTATGGCTACACCTTC; cdr3_aa: CASLQAGGMDYGYTF
d_call: NA; clone_size: NA; j_call: TRBJ1-6; v_call: TRBV12-5; cdr3_nt: TGTGCTAGTGGCCGGGATAATTCACCCCTCCACTTT; cdr3_aa: CASGRDNSPLHF
d_call: NA; clone_size: NA; j_call: TRBJ1-3; v_call: TRBV4-2; cdr3_nt: TGCTCCGGAAACACCATATATTTT; cdr3_aa: CSGNTIYF
d_call: NA; clone_size: NA; j_call: TRBJ1-1; v_call: TRBV7-3; cdr3_nt: TGTGCCAGCAGCTTTTCCCAGAACACTGAAGCTTTCTTT; cdr3_aa: CASSFSQNTEAFF
d_call: NA; clone_size: NA; j_call: TRBJ2-2; v_call: TRBV2; cdr3_nt: TGTGCCAGCAGTGAAAAGCGGCCCGGGGAGCTGTTTTTT; cdr3_aa: CASSEKRPGELFF
d_call: TRBD1; clone_size: NA; j_call: TRBJ1-2; v_call: TRBV15; cdr3_nt: TGTGCCACCAGCAGAGATCATCTTCAAGGGGGCGGCTACACCTTC; cdr3_aa: CATSRDHLQGGGYTF
d_call: TRBD1; clone_size: NA; j_call: TRBJ1-5; v_call: TRBV27; cdr3_nt: TGTGCCAGCAGTAGGACAGGAGTTAATCAGCCCCAGCATTTT; cdr3_aa: CASSRTGVNQPQHF
d_call: NA; clone_size: NA; j_call: TRBJ1-2; v_call: TRBV25-1; cdr3_nt: TGTGCCAGCAGTGATATAGGACTCGGCTACACCTTC; cdr3_aa: CASSDIGLGYTF
d_call: TRBD2; clone_size: NA; j_call: TRBJ2-7; v_call: TRBV14; cdr3_nt: TGTGCCAGCAGCCGGTCTAGCGGGAAATACGAGCAGTACTTC; cdr3_aa: CASSRSSGKYEQYF
d_call: NA; clone_size: NA; j_call: TRBJ1-1; v_call: TRBV19; cdr3_nt: TGTGCCATTACCCAGGGCACTGAAGCTTTCTTT; cdr3_aa: CAITQGTEAFF
d_call: NA; clone_size: NA; j_call: TRBJ2-3; v_call: TRBV7-2; cdr3_nt: TGTGCCAGCAGCTTAGGGTACGGTTTTAGCACAGATACGCAGTATTTT; cdr3_aa: CASSLGYGFSTDTQYF
d_call: NA; clone_size: NA; j_call: TRBJ2-7; v_call: TRBV11-2; cdr3_nt: TGTGCCAGCAGGAGAACCATGTCTTACGAGCAGTACTTC; cdr3_aa: CASRRTMSYEQYF
d_call: NA; clone_size: NA; j_call: TRBJ1-5; v_call: TRBV19; cdr3_nt: TGTGCCAGTAGGATGTGGGGGCAGGGGAATCAGCCCCAGCATTTT; cdr3_aa: CASRMWGQGNQPQHF
d_call: NA; clone_size: NA; j_call: TRBJ2-3; v_call: TRBV6-5; cdr3_nt: TGTGCCAGCAGTTACTCGAGAAGAAATACGCAGTATTTT; cdr3_aa: CASSYSRRNTQYF
d_call: TRBD2; clone_size: NA; j_call: TRBJ2-3; v_call: TRBV5-1; cdr3_nt: TGCGCCAGCAGCTTGGGTTGGTTGCTAGCGGGGGGGCATTGGGCAGATACGCAGTATTTT; cdr3_aa: CASSLGWLLAGGHWADTQYF
d_call: TRBD1; clone_size: NA; j_call: TRBJ2-1; v_call: TRBV24-1; cdr3_nt: TGTGCCACCAGTGACGTCCCGGGACAGGGAGTCGATGAGCAGTTCTTC; cdr3_aa: CATSDVPGQGVDEQFF
d_call: TRBD1; clone_size: NA; j_call: TRBJ2-7; v_call: TRBV6-5; cdr3_nt: TGTGCCAGCAGCCCGGGACAGGTGGGCGAGCAGTACTTC; cdr3_aa: CASSPGQVGEQYF
d_call: TRBD2; clone_size: NA; j_call: TRBJ2-1; v_call: TRBV9; cdr3_nt: TGTGCCAGCAGCGTAGCCCCCCCCGGGGCTAGCGGGGGTCAAGTATCAAATGAGCAGTTCTTC; cdr3_aa: CASSVAPPGASGGQVSNEQFF
d_call: NA; clone_size: NA; j_call: TRBJ2-7; v_call: TRBV9; cdr3_nt: TGTGCCAGCAGCGTAGCTGAGGTGGGCGAGCAGTACTTC; cdr3_aa: CASSVAEVGEQYF
d_call: TRBD2; clone_size: once; j_call: TRBJ2-3; v_call: TRBV2; cdr3_nt: TGTGCCAGCAGGACGGGGCGGGGGGCTAGGTCAGATACGCAGTATTTT; cdr3_aa: CASRTGRGARSDTQYF
d_call: NA; clone_size: NA; j_call: TRBJ2-5; v_call: TRBV2; cdr3_nt: TGTGCCAGCAGTGTCCGCGGGGCCCGACAAGAGACCCAGTACTTC; cdr3_aa: CASSVRGARQETQYF
d_call: TRBD2; clone_size: NA; j_call: TRBJ2-5; v_call: TRBV5-4; cdr3_nt: TGTGCCAGCAGCTACGGGACTATGCAAGAGACCCAGTACTTC; cdr3_aa: CASSYGTMQETQYF
d_call: TRBD2; clone_size: NA; j_call: TRBJ2-1; v_call: TRBV29-1; cdr3_nt: TGCAGCTCCCGAGCGGGGGGTTACAATGAGCAGTTCTTC; cdr3_aa: CSSRAGGYNEQFF
d_call: NA; clone_size: NA; j_call: TRBJ2-7; v_call: TRBV10-3; cdr3_nt: TGTGCCATCAGTGAGTCGAAGTCAGTCTCCTACGAGCAGTACTTC; cdr3_aa: CAISESKSVSYEQYF
d_call: TRBD1; clone_size: NA; j_call: TRBJ2-7; v_call: TRBV28; cdr3_nt: TGTGCCAGCAGACCGGGACAGTCCTACGAGCAGTACTTC; cdr3_aa: CASRPGQSYEQYF
d_call: TRBD1; clone_size: NA; j_call: TRBJ1-4; v_call: TRBV28; cdr3_nt: TGTGCCAGCAGTTTAGGTGGCAGGGGGGATGAAAAACTGTTTTTT; cdr3_aa: CASSLGGRGDEKLFF